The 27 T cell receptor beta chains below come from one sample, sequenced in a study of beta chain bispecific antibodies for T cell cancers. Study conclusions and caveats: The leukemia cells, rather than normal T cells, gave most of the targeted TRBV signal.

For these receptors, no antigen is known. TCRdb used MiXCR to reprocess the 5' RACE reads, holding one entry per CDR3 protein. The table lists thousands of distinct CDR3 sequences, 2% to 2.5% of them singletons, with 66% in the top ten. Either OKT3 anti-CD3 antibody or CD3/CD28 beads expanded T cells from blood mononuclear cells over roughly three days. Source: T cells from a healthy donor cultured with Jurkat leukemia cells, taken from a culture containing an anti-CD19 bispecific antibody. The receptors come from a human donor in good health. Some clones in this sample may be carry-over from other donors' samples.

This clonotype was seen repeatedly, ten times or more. This CDR3 is CASSATGELFF. The CDR3 nucleotides read TGCGCCAGCAGCGCTACCGGGGAGCTGTTTTTT. The genes are TRBV5-1 and TRBJ2-2; D is undetermined. Trimming took off 4 bases at V and 5 bases at J, with 3 bases between the two ends. The germline CDR1 and CDR2 sequences are SGHRS and YFSETQ. This CDR3 is 11 amino acids long. The full variable domain, rest sourced from reference TRBV5-1 and TRBJ2-2, is KAGVTQTPRYLIKTRGQQVTLSCSPISGHRSVSWYQQTPGQGLQFLFEYFSETQRNKGNFPGRFSGRQFSNSRSEMNVSTLELGDSALYLCASSATGELFFGEGSRLTVL.

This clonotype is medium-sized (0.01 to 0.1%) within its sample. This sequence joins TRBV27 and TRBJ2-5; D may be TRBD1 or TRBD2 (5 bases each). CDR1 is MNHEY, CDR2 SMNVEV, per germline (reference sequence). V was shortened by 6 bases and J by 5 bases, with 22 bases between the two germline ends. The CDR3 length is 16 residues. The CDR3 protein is CASSPSPGPRRETQYF. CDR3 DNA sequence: TGTGCCAGCAGCCCCTCTCCGGGACCTCGAAGGGAGACCCAGTACTTC.

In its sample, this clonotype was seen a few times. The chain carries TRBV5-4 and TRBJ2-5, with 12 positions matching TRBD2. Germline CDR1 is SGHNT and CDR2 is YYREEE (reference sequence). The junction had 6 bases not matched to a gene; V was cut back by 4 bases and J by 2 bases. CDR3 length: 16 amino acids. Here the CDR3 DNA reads TGTGCCAGCAGCCTCACACTAGCGGGGGGACAAGAGACCCAGTACTTC. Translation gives CASSLTLAGGQETQYF.

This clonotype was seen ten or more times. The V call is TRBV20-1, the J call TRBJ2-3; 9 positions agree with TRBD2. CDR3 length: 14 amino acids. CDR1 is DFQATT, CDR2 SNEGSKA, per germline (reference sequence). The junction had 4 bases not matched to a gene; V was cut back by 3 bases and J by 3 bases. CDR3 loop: CSARGTSGTDTQYF. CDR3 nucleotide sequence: TGCAGTGCTAGGGGAACTAGCGGGACAGATACGCAGTATTTT.

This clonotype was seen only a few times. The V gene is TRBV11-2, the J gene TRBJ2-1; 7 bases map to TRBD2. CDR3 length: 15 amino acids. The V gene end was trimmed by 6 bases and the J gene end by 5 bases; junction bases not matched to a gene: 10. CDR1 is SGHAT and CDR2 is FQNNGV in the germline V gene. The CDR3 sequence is CASSKKGLADNEQFF. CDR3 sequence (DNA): TGTGCCAGCAGTAAAAAGGGGCTAGCGGACAATGAGCAGTTCTTC. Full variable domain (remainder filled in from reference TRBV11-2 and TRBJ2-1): EAGVAQSPRYKIIEKRQSVAFWCNPISGHATLYWYQQILGQGPKLLIQFQNNGVVDDSQLPKDRFSAERLKGVDSTLKIQPAKLEDSAVYLCASSKKGLADNEQFFGPGTRLTVL.

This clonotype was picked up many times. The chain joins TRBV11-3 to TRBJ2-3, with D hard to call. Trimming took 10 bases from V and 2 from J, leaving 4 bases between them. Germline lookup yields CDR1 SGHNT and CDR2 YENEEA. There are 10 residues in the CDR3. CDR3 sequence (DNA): TGTGCCAAGCACACAGATACGCAGTATTTT. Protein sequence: CAKHTDTQYF.

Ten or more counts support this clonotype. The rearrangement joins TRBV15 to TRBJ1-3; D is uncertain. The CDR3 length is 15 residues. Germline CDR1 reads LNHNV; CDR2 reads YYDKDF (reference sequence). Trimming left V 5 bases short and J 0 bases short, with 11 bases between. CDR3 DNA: TGTGCCACCAGCCCCGGACGGAACTCTGGAAACACCATATATTTT. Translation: CATSPGRNSGNTIYF.

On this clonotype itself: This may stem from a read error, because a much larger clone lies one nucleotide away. The CDR3 sequence is CAINPGDTLGGEPFF. The CDR3 region has the DNA TGTGCCATCAATCCCGGGGACACCCTCGGCGGGGAGCCGTTTTTT. The V and J genes are TRBV10-3 and TRBJ2-2; either TRBD1 or TRBD2 may fit D (6 bases each). The V gene's germline CDR1 is ENHRY and CDR2 SYGVKD. CDR3 length: 15 amino acids.

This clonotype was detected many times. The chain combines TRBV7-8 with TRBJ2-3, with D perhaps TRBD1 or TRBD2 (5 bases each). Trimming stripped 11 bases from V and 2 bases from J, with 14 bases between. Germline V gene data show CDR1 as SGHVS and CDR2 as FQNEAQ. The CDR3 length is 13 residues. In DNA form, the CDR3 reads TGTGCCGGTCAGAGGGGATTCACAGATACGCAGTATTTT. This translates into CAGQRGFTDTQYF.

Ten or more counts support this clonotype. CDR3 in amino acids: CSARDAVRSGGGGRADTQYF. The CDR3 DNA follows: TGCAGTGCTAGAGATGCGGTGCGTAGCGGGGGCGGAGGACGGGCAGATACGCAGTATTTT. The V call is TRBV20-1, the J call TRBJ2-3; 9 bases fit TRBD2. Germline CDR1 is DFQATT and CDR2 is SNEGSKA (reference sequence). The CDR3 spans 20 residues. V lost 0 bases to trimming and J lost 4 bases; unmatched junction nucleotides: 20.

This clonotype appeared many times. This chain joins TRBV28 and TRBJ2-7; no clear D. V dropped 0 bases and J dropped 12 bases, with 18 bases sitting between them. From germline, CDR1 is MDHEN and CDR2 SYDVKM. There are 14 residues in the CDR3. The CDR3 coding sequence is TGTGCCAGCAGTTTATGCCCCTCGTACCGACTGGGGTACTTC. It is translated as CASSLCPSYRLGYF.

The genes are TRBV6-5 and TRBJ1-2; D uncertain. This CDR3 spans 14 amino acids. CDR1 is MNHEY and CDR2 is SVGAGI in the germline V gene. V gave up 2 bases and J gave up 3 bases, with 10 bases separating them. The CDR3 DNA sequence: TGTGCCAGCAGTTACCCGACTCTCCACTATGGCTACACCTTC. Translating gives CASSYPTLHYGYTF.

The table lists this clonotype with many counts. For the CDR3, the DNA is TGTGCCAGCAGCCAAGAAGATATACCGACCTACGGGGAAGAGACCCAGTACTTC. Protein product: CASSQEDIPTYGEETQYF. V usage is TRBV3-1 and J usage is TRBJ2-5, with D possibly matching TRBD2 (5 bases). Germline CDR1 LGHDT, CDR2 YNNKEL (reference sequence). This CDR3 has 18 residues. V was pared by 0 bases and J by 3 bases, with 20 bases between.

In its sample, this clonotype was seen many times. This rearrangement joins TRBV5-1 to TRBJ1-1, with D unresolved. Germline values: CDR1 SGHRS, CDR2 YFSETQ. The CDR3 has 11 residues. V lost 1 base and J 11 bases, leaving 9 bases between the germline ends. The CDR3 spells CASSLNGDAFF. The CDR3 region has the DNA TGCGCCAGCAGCTTGAACGGTGACGCTTTCTTT.

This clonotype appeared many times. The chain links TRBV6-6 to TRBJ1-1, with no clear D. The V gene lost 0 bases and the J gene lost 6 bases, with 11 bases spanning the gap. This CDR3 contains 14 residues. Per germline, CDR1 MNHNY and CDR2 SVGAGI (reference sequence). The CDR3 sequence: CASSYSGGYAEAFF. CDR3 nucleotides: TGTGCCAGCAGTTACTCGGGCGGTTACGCTGAAGCTTTCTTT.

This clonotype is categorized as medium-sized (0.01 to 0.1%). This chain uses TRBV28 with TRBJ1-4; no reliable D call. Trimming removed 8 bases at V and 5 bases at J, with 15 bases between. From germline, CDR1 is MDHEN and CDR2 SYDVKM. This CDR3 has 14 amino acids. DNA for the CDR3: TGTGCCAGCGATCCGGGATCCGACAATGAAAAACTGTTTTTT. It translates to CASDPGSDNEKLFF.

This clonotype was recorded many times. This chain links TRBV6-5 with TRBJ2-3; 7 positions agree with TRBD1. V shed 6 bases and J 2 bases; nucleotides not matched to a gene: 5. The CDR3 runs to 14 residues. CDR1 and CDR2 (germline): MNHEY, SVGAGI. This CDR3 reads CASSGDSVTDTQYF. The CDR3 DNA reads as TGTGCCAGCAGCGGGGACAGCGTCACAGATACGCAGTATTTT.

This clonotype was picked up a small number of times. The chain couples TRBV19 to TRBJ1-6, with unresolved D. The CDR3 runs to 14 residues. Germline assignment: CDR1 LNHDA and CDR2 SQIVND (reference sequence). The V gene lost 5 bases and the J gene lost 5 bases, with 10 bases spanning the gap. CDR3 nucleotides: TGTGCCAGTAGTCCCTGGGCCGATAATTCACCCCTCCACTTT. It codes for CASSPWADNSPLHF.

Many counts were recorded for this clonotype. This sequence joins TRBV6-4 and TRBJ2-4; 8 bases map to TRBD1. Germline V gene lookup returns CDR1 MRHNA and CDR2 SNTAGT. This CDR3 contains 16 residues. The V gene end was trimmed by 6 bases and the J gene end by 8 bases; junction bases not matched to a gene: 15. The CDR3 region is CASSRTGFGFADIQYF. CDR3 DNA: TGTGCCAGCAGCCGGACAGGGTTTGGGTTTGCAGACATTCAGTACTTC.

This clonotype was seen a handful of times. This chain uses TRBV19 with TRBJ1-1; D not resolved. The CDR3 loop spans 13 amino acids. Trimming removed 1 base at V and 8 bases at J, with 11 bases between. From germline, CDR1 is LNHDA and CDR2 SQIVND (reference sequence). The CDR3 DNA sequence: TGTGCCAGTAGTATAGCCGCGACAAGGGAAGCTTTCTTT. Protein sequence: CASSIAATREAFF.

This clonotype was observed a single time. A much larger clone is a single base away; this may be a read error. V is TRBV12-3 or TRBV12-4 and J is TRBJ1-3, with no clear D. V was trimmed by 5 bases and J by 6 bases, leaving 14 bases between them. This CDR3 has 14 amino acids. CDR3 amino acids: CASSPTDPENTIYF. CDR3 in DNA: TGTGCCAGCAGTCCCACGGACCCTGAAAACACCATATATTTT.

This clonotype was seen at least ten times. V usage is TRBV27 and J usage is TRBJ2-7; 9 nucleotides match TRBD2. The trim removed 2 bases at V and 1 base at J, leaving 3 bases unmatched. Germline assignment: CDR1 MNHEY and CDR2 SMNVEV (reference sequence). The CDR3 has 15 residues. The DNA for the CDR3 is TGTGCCAGCAGTTTAAAGCTAGCGGGGTCCTACGAGCAGTACTTC. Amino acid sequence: CASSLKLAGSYEQYF.

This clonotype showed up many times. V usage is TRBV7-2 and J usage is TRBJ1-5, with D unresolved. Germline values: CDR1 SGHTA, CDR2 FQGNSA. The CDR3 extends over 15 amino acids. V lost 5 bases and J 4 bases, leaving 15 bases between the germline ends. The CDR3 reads CASSAGGSGNQPQHF. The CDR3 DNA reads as TGTGCCAGCAGCGCCGGTGGTTCCGGGAATCAGCCCCAGCATTTT.

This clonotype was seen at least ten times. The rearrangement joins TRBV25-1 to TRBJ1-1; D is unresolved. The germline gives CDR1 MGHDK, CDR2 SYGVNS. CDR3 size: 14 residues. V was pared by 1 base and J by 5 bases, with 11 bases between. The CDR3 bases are TGTGCCAGCAGTGAATTAGGCTTGGGAACTGAAGCTTTCTTT. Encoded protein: CASSELGLGTEAFF.

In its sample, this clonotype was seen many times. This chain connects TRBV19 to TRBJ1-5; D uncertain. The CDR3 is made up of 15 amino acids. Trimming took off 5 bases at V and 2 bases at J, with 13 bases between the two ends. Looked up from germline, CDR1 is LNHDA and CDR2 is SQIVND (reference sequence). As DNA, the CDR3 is TGTGCCAGTAGTGGGAGTGGTCTTGGCAATCAGCCCCAGCATTTT. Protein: CASSGSGLGNQPQHF.

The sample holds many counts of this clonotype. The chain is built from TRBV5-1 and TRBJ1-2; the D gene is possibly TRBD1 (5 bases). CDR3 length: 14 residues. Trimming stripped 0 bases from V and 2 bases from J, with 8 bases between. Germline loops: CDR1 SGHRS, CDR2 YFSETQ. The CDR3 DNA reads TGCGCCAGCAGCTTGGAAGCAGGGAACTATGGCTACACCTTC. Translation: CASSLEAGNYGYTF.

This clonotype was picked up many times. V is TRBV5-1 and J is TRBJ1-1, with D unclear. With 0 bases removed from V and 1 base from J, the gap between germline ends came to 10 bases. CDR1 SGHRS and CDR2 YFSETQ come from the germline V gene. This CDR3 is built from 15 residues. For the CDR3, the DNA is TGCGCCAGCAGCTTGGAGTGGTTGGCGAACACTGAAGCTTTCTTT. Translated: CASSLEWLANTEAFF.